These T cell receptor beta chains were read from a single sample in a study of neoadjuvant nivolumab and ipilimumab in lung cancer. The table came from immunoSEQ multiplex PCR; TCRdb's copy has only in-frame clones and leaves some out. Found here are approximately 10,000 clones, around 77% of them singletons; the top ten hold about 3.2%. The specimen comprised tumor tissue, sampled after neoadjuvant nivolumab, alone or with ipilimumab, at or shortly before surgery. These receptors all come from an adult with non-small cell lung cancer. Both conserved end residues are part of each CDR3. D genes are given only for firm matches. Size is omitted from some rows. Given values are once, few, many or a class for expanded clones.

V: TRBV6-4; J: TRBJ2-1; size: once; D: TRBD1; DNA: TGTGCCAGCACCAGGGGGCTGGATGAGCAGTTCTTC; CDR3: CASTRGLDEQFF
V: TRBV18; J: TRBJ2-1; size: .; D: TRBD2; DNA: TGTGCCAGCTCACCACTGCCGGGACTAGCGGATTACAATGAGCAGTTCTTC; CDR3: CASSPLPGLADYNEQFF
V: TRBV2; J: TRBJ2-7; size: medium-sized; D: .; DNA: TGTGCCAGCAGTCAGGAATCGGAGCAGTACTTC; CDR3: CASSQESEQYF
V: TRBV5-1; J: TRBJ2-1; size: .; D: .; DNA: TGCGCCAGCAGTTCGTTTGTTGCCGACAATGAGCAGTTCTTC; CDR3: CASSSFVADNEQFF
V: TRBV7-3; J: TRBJ1-2; size: .; D: .; DNA: TGTGCCAGCAGCTTAACCCCGGCTGCGAGGTATGGCTACACCTTC; CDR3: CASSLTPAARYGYTF
V: TRBV6-4; J: TRBJ2-1; size: .; D: TRBD2; DNA: TGTGCCAGCAGCCACCGAGCGGGAATGGCCTACAATGAGCAGTTCTTC; CDR3: CASSHRAGMAYNEQFF
V: TRBV2; J: TRBJ1-2; size: .; D: .; DNA: TGTGCCAGCAGTGAACCGTCGATCGGTGGCTACACCTTC; CDR3: CASSEPSIGGYTF
V: TRBV18; J: TRBJ1-5; size: .; D: TRBD1; DNA: TGTGCCAGCTCACGGACATCAGACAGGGCTCAGCCCCAGCATTTT; CDR3: CASSRTSDRAQPQHF
V: TRBV29-1; J: TRBJ2-1; size: few; D: TRBD2; DNA: TGCAGCGTTGAGACGGGAGGGCCGTATGAGCAGTTCTTC; CDR3: CSVETGGPYEQFF
V: TRBV7-9; J: TRBJ2-3; size: .; D: TRBD1; DNA: TGTGCCAGCAGCTTAGCGCTTACAGGGGTGGAAGATACGCAGTATTTT; CDR3: CASSLALTGVEDTQYF